A single T cell receptor (beta chain) is shown here with its context. What it binds is unknown. These data come from a study of PD-1 blockade in classical Hodgkin lymphoma. The CDR3 is 14 amino acids. V was pared by 0 bases and J by 7 bases, with 3 bases of the junction left unmatched. CDR1 is SGHDT and CDR2 is YYEEEE in the germline V gene. Time point reported: cycle 4 day 1 (C4D1), after five to seven weeks of nivolumab. No patient escaped relapse after autologous stem cell transplantation, and brentuximab vedotin exposure varied. Relapsed/refractory classical Hodgkin lymphoma patients had complete, partial or progressive responses. Study observations and caveats: A significant rise in TCR diversity by C4D1 was seen for CD4+ but not CD8+ cells.

Profiling relied on immunoSEQ multiplex PCR, and the TCRdb table lists in-frame clones only, not all of them. The profile covers about 50,000 clones, with around 74% appearing a single time and 10% to 15% taken by the ten largest. The J gene is TRBJ2-7, the V gene TRBV5-6; 11 bases align to TRBD1. This TCR was recovered from a human donor with classical Hodgkin lymphoma. Specimen: peripheral blood mononuclear cells (PBMCs), collected before the fourth cycle of nivolumab. CDR3 sequence: CASSLEDRGHEQYF. CDR3 DNA sequence: TGTGCCAGCAGCTTGGAGGACAGGGGGCATGAGCAGTACTTC.